The clone carrying this T cell receptor (beta chain) was counted a single time. Its antigen is not identified. These data belong to a study of Ad26.COV2.S vaccination and SARS-CoV-2 variants. Overall study: The COV1001 Ad26.COV2.S trial arm included the donor.

Treatment reported: some 20 received Ad26.COV2.S at low or high dose, single or two shots; roughly five received placebo; per-sample allocation not given. Specimen acquisition occurred on day 63 following the initial vaccine or placebo injection. The donor was a Boston adult aged 18-55 years. Study outcomes and limitations: Spike-specific TCR breadth was greater in vaccine than placebo recipients.

The CDR3 runs to 13 residues. Trimming removed 5 bases from V and 3 bases from J; junction bases left unmatched: 4. Germline V gene lookup returns CDR1 SGHRS and CDR2 YFSETQ. Some clones are missing from TCRdb's copy, which holds only in-frame ones; the method was immunoSEQ multiplex PCR. The sample consists of 300,000 to 400,000 clones, just over 85% of them appearing once. The specimen was peripheral blood, collected in a trial of Ad26.COV2.S vaccine versus placebo. The rearrangement uses TRBV5-1 and TRBJ2-5, with 7 positions matching TRBD2. This receptor was obtained from a person between 18 and 59 years old who received the Ad26.COV2.S COVID-19 vaccine or a placebo. CDR3 in amino acids: CASRRGTEETQYF. DNA of the CDR3: TGCGCCAGCAGGCGGGGGACGGAAGAGACCCAGTACTTC. Together with reference TRBV5-1 and TRBJ2-5, the CDR3 gives the full variable domain: KAGVTQTPRYLIKTRGQQVTLSCSPISGHRSVSWYQQTPGQGLQFLFEYFSETQRNKGNFPGRFSGRQFSNSRSEMNVSTLELGDSALYLCASRRGTEETQYFGPGTRLLVL.